The 14 T cell receptor beta chains given below trace back to one sample, sequenced in a study of neurological immune-mediated disorders. Via MiXCR, TCRdb re-called the 5' RACE reads, giving one row per CDR3 protein. Of approximately 32,000 distinct CDR3 sequences detected, roughly 7% appear once; the ten largest clones hold around 4.5%. The sequencing sample was made of PBMCs. The receptors originated from a woman aged 40 to 55 in good health.

This clonotype was picked up many times. This chain uses TRBV5-1 with TRBJ1-5; D may be TRBD1 (6 bases). Germline CDR1 reads SGHRS; CDR2 reads YFSETQ. The V gene lost 4 bases and the J gene lost 0 bases, with 14 bases spanning the gap. This CDR3 has 16 residues. The CDR3 loop reads CASSLGGPYSNQPQHF. The CDR3 region has the DNA TGCGCCAGCAGCCTAGGGGGGCCATATAGCAATCAGCCCCAGCATTTT.

This clonotype has a count of ten or more. The chain has TRBV29-1 and TRBJ2-3, with D perhaps TRBD1 (6 bases). V was pared by 0 bases and J by 3 bases, with 7 bases between. Germline CDR1 reads SQVTM; CDR2 reads ANQGSEA. The CDR3 runs 13 residues. The CDR3 spells CSVEEGQTDTQYF. The CDR3 DNA reads as TGCAGCGTTGAAGAAGGACAGACAGATACGCAGTATTTT.

This clonotype was seen ten or more times. The genes are TRBV20-1 and TRBJ2-1; 9 bases agree with TRBD2. Germline V gene data show CDR1 as DFQATT and CDR2 as SNEGSKA (reference sequence). Trimming removed 0 bases from V and 3 bases from J; junction bases left unmatched: 6. The CDR3 loop spans 16 amino acids. The CDR3 loop is CSARDGERGDYNEQFF. CDR3 bases: TGCAGTGCTAGAGACGGAGAGCGGGGGGACTACAATGAGCAGTTCTTC.

This clonotype was seen ten or more times. This sequence joins TRBV20-1 and TRBJ1-2; D gene ambiguous. In germline, CDR1 is DFQATT, CDR2 SNEGSKA (reference sequence). V was pared by 0 bases and J by 1 base, with 9 bases between. The CDR3 is 14 residues long. CDR3 sequence (DNA): TGCAGTGCTAGAGATAAAATGGGTAACTATGGCTACACCTTC. It codes for CSARDKMGNYGYTF.

Worth noting for this clonotype: This may arise from a read error, as a much more abundant clone is one base away. The chain recombines TRBV3-1 with TRBJ2-7; possible D gene TRBD1, 6 bases. Germline loops: CDR1 LGHDT, CDR2 YNNKEL (reference sequence). The CDR3 length is 14 residues. The CDR3 is CANSLDSHTYEQYF. The DNA for the CDR3 is TGTGCCAACAGCCTGGACAGCCATACCTACGAGCAGTACTTC.

Ten or more counts support this clonotype. The CDR3 reads CASSGAPTQETQYF. CDR3 bases: TGTGCCAGCAGCGGGGCCCCGACTCAAGAGACCCAGTACTTC. This chain links TRBV9 with TRBJ2-5; D is ambiguous. Trimming cost V 3 bases and J 2 bases, with 11 bases left between them. The CDR3 loop spans 14 amino acids. Germline lookup yields CDR1 SGDLS and CDR2 YYNGEE.

This clonotype has at least ten counts. V and J are TRBV24-1 and TRBJ2-1; 9 positions agree with TRBD2. With V trimmed by 4 bases and J by 3 bases, 3 bases remained unmatched. Per germline, CDR1 KGHDR and CDR2 SFDVKD. The CDR3 has 15 amino acids. The CDR3 DNA is TGTGCCACCAGTGAGTTGACTAGCGGCTACAATGAGCAGTTCTTC. Translating it yields CATSELTSGYNEQFF.

This clonotype occurred many times. The rearrangement uses TRBV21-1 and TRBJ2-7; TRBD1, the D gene given by the table, was not confirmed from the DNA. TRBV21-1 is a pseudogene. This CDR3 region has 15 residues. CDR3 DNA: TGTGCCAGCAGCAAAGAACAGGGGATCAACTACGAGCAGTACGTC. Amino acid sequence: CASSKEQGINYEQYV.

In this sample, this clonotype is medium-sized (0.01 to 0.1%). This chain connects TRBV24-1 to TRBJ2-4; TRBD1 aligns across 9 bases. The CDR3 has 13 amino acids. The junction had 3 bases not matched to a gene; V was cut back by 4 bases and J by 9 bases. The germline gives CDR1 KGHDR, CDR2 SFDVKD. CDR3: CATSEGQGSIQYF. For the CDR3, the DNA is TGTGCCACCAGTGAAGGACAGGGGAGCATTCAGTACTTC.

This clonotype was recorded at least ten times. A read error may be the cause here, since a much bigger clone is one base away. The gene calls are TRBV12-3 or TRBV12-4 and TRBJ2-7; 12 positions match TRBD1. This CDR3 region has 15 residues. The CDR3 is CANSLGGTGGAEQYF. In DNA, the CDR3 is TGTGCCAACAGTTTAGGGGGGACAGGGGGCGCCGAGCAGTACTTC.

The table lists this clonotype with many counts. This chain uses TRBV5-6 with TRBJ1-5, with a possible D match to TRBD1 (5 bases). The CDR3 is 15 residues long. V lost 4 bases to trimming and J lost 2 bases, with 13 bases between them. The germline gives CDR1 SGHDT, CDR2 YYEEEE. The CDR3 loop is CASSVAGHGNQPQHF. CDR3 in DNA: TGTGCCAGCAGCGTGGCGGGGCATGGCAATCAGCCCCAGCATTTT.

This clonotype has ten or more counts. This sequence joins TRBV3-1 and TRBJ1-2; TRBD1 matches 10 bases. Germline lookup yields CDR1 LGHDT and CDR2 YNNKEL (reference sequence). The CDR3 has 14 amino acids. The V segment lost 6 bases and the J segment 14 bases; nucleotides outside the gene matches: 15. This chain's CDR3 is CASSQLDRGPDRTF. The CDR3 DNA is TGTGCCAGCAGTCAACTTGACAGGGGGCCAGATAGAACCTTC.

This clonotype ranks as medium-sized (0.01 to 0.1%). This rearrangement joins TRBV3-1 to TRBJ1-1; 7 bases map to TRBD1. The germline CDR1 and CDR2 sequences are LGHDT and YNNKEL (reference sequence). V dropped 3 bases and J dropped 4; count of bases not matched to a gene: 5. The CDR3 runs 14 residues. CDR3 in amino acids: CASSHNPGGTEAFF. The DNA of the CDR3 is TGTGCCAGCAGCCACAACCCAGGGGGCACTGAAGCTTTCTTT.

This clonotype showed up many times. The chain has TRBV28 and TRBJ2-3; D ambiguous. Germline lookup yields CDR1 MDHEN and CDR2 SYDVKM. The CDR3 has 15 amino acids. Trimming left V 3 bases short and J 0 bases short, with 10 bases between. CDR3 sequence reads: CASSFVATSTDTQYF. In DNA form, the CDR3 reads TGTGCCAGCAGTTTCGTGGCTACTAGCACAGATACGCAGTATTTT.